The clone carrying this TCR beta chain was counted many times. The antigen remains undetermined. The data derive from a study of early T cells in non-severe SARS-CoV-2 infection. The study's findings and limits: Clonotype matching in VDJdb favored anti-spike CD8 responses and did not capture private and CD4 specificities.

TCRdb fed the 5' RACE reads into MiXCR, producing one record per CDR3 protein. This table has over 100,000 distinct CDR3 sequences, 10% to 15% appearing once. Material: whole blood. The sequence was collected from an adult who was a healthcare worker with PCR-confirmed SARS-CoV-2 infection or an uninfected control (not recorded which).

CDR3: CASSQGNQPQHF. In nucleotides, the CDR3 is TGTGCCAGTAGCCAGGGTAATCAGCCCCAGCATTTT. V gene TRBV19 combines with J gene TRBJ1-5; a weak D match, TRBD1 (5 bases). Germline CDR1 LNHDA, CDR2 SQIVND (reference sequence). V gave up 6 bases and J gave up 4 bases, with 7 bases separating them. CDR3 size: 12 residues.